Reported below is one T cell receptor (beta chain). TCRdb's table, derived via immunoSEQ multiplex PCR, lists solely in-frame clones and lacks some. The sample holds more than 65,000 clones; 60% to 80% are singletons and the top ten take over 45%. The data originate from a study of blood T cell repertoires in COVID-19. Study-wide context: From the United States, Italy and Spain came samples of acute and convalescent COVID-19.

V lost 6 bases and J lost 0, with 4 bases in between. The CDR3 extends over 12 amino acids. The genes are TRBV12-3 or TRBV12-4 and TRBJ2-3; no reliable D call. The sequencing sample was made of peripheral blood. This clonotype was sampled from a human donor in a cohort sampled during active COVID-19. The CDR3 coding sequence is TGTGCCAGCAGGACTAGCACAGATACGCAGTATTTT. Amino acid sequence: CASRTSTDTQYF.